Below are 8 T cell receptor beta chains sequenced from a single sample in a study of T cell responses to AZD1222 COVID-19 vaccine. Here immunoSEQ multiplex PCR was the method, and the copy in TCRdb shows in-frame clones only, minus some. This repertoire shows about 54,000 clones, about 89% found once; its top ten account for roughly 2%. Material: peripheral blood, obtained on day 0 of AZD1222 vaccination. These receptors were collected from an adult in good health.

The chain uses TRBV27 and TRBJ2-7, with TRBD2 matching 12 bases. The CDR3 contains 18 residues. V was pared by 6 bases and J by 2 bases, with 14 bases of the junction left unmatched. Germline assignment: CDR1 MNHEY and CDR2 SMNVEV (reference sequence). The CDR3 loop reads CASSLKGALAGGAYEQYF. CDR3 sequence (DNA): TGTGCCAGCAGCTTAAAGGGAGCACTAGCGGGAGGAGCCTACGAGCAGTACTTC.

V gene TRBV6-5 combines with J gene TRBJ2-7; perhaps TRBD2 as D (6 bases). This CDR3 has 13 amino acids. V dropped 11 bases and J dropped 2 bases, with 16 bases sitting between them. Per germline, CDR1 MNHEY and CDR2 SVGAGI. The CDR3 region is CAGGQWGAYEQYF. In nucleotides, the CDR3 is TGTGCCGGAGGGCAGTGGGGGGCCTACGAGCAGTACTTC.

This chain connects TRBV27 to TRBJ1-5; D unclear. Germline loops: CDR1 MNHEY, CDR2 SMNVEV (reference sequence). The CDR3 contains 14 residues. Trimming stripped 0 bases from V and 5 bases from J, with 8 bases between. CDR3 nucleotides: TGTGCCAGCAGTTTATCAGCTTTATATCAGCCCCAGCATTTT. This translates into CASSLSALYQPQHF.

The chain joins TRBV7-2 to TRBJ1-2; D gene ambiguous. The CDR3 spans 15 residues. The germline V gene encodes CDR1 SGHTA and CDR2 FQGNSA. The V end lost 1 base, the J end lost 4 bases, and 13 bases lay between the germline ends. This CDR3 is CASSLVVAHSYGYTF. CDR3 nucleotide sequence: TGTGCCAGCAGCTTAGTGGTCGCGCACTCCTATGGCTACACCTTC.

The gene calls are TRBV11-3 and TRBJ2-3; 8 positions agree with TRBD1. CDR1 and CDR2 from the germline V gene are SGHNT and YENEEA. The CDR3 covers 16 residues. With V trimmed by 1 base and J by 1 base, 4 bases remained unmatched. Here the CDR3 reads CASSLASTGGTDTQYF. As DNA, the CDR3 is TGTGCCAGCAGCTTAGCCTCGACAGGGGGCACAGATACGCAGTATTTT.

This chain connects TRBV5-1 to TRBJ2-3; D remains unclear. CDR3 size: 14 residues. Trimming left V 0 bases short and J 4 bases short, with 9 bases between. Germline loops: CDR1 SGHRS, CDR2 YFSETQ. The CDR3 here is CASSLDVLPDTQYF. In DNA, the CDR3 is TGCGCCAGCAGCTTGGATGTCTTGCCAGATACGCAGTATTTT.

This sequence joins TRBV6-2 or TRBV6-3 and TRBJ1-6; no definite D call. V lost 4 bases, J lost 0 bases, and 10 bases lay in between. Germline-derived CDR1 and CDR2 are MNHEY and SVGEGT. This CDR3 is built from 16 residues. CDR3 sequence reads: CASSSNRGSYNSPLHF. The CDR3 DNA reads TGTGCCAGCAGTTCTAACAGAGGCTCCTATAATTCACCCCTCCACTTT.

The V and J genes are TRBV6-6 and TRBJ2-5; perhaps D is TRBD1 or TRBD2 (5 bases each). CDR1 is MNHNY, CDR2 SVGAGI, per germline (reference sequence). V was clipped by 6 bases and J by 5 bases, with 16 bases between them. This CDR3 contains 14 residues. The CDR3 reads CASSSIMGRETQYF. The DNA for the CDR3 is TGTGCCAGCAGCTCCATAATGGGACGGGAGACCCAGTACTTC.